The 14 T cell receptor beta chains presented below share a single source sample, sequenced in a study of cytomegalovirus exposure and HLA in healthy donors. Both 60 Vbeta primers and 13 Jbeta primers went into the PCR. The method was immunoSEQ multiplex PCR; TCRdb's version includes in-frame clones alone and lacks a portion of them. The sample holds roughly 100,000 clones; roughly 73% are singletons and the top ten take over 7%. Source material: PBMCs. These receptors all stem from a woman aged 40 to 49 in good health and CMV-seropositive.

This clone turned up a few times. V is TRBV11-3 and J is TRBJ2-1, with 7 bases aligning to TRBD1. After removal of 4 bases from V and 0 bases from J, the junction contained 12 bases not matched to a gene. This CDR3 has 18 amino acids. Germline lookup yields CDR1 SGHNT and CDR2 YENEEA. The CDR3 reads CASSSRRQGQSSYNEQFF. In DNA form, the CDR3 reads TGTGCCAGCAGCTCGAGGAGACAGGGTCAATCCTCCTACAATGAGCAGTTCTTC.

The rearrangement links TRBV28 to TRBJ2-7; 8 bases are a match to TRBD2. Germline CDR1 reads MDHEN; CDR2 reads SYDVKM. V was clipped by 7 bases and J by 10 bases; unmatched bases: 9. The length of the CDR3 is 12 residues. CDR3 residues: CASTPGLARQYF. Here the CDR3 DNA reads TGTGCCAGCACGCCCGGACTAGCTCGCCAGTACTTC. The full variable domain, completed using reference TRBV28 and TRBJ2-7, is DVKVTQSSRYLVKRTGEKVFLECVQDMDHENMFWYRQDPGLGLRLIYFSYDVKMKEKGDIPEGYSVSREKKERFSLILESASTNQTSMYLCASTPGLARQYFGPGTRLTVT.

The chain carries TRBV4-2 and TRBJ1-1; a weak D match, TRBD1 (6 bases). The CDR3 contains 16 residues. Germline values: CDR1 LGHNA, CDR2 YNFKEQ. V gave up 5 bases and J gave up 1 base, with 17 bases separating them. CDR3 DNA: TGTGCCAGCAGCGCGGGGGGGGGCGGTGGGAACACTGAAGCTTTCTTT. Translating it yields CASSAGGGGGNTEAFF.

The V gene is TRBV5-1, the J gene TRBJ1-2; 10 positions agree with TRBD1. With V trimmed by 2 bases and J by 7 bases, 11 bases remained unmatched. CDR1 and CDR2 from the germline V gene are SGHRS and YFSETQ. CDR3 length: 16 amino acids. This CDR3 reads CASSLTSGTGATGYTF. CDR3 in DNA: TGCGCCAGCAGCTTAACATCCGGGACAGGGGCTACTGGCTACACCTTC.

This clone has a handful of counts. The genes are TRBV18 and TRBJ1-1; no firm D call. This CDR3 region has 11 residues. The germline gives CDR1 KGHSH, CDR2 LQKENI. V was clipped by 3 bases and J by 5 bases, with 4 bases between them. The CDR3 spells CASSPGTEAFF. The CDR3 DNA follows: TGTGCCAGCTCACCCGGTACTGAAGCTTTCTTT.

The chain is built from TRBV5-4 and TRBJ2-3; tentatively, D is TRBD2 (6 bases). In germline, CDR1 is SGHNT, CDR2 YYREEE (reference sequence). This CDR3 is 18 amino acids long. The V gene lost 4 bases and the J gene lost 0 bases, with 21 bases spanning the gap. The CDR3 loop reads CASSATTLAVSSTDTQYF. In DNA, the CDR3 is TGTGCCAGCAGCGCGACGACGTTAGCGGTTTCTAGCACAGATACGCAGTATTTT.

This chain links TRBV14 with TRBJ2-3; tentative D call: TRBD1 (6 bases). Trimming took off 0 bases at V and 0 bases at J, with 19 bases between the two ends. The CDR3 contains 19 residues. Germline V gives CDR1 SGHDN, CDR2 FVKESK. CDR3 protein: CASSQDPRRQDTSTDTQYF. The CDR3, as DNA: TGTGCCAGCAGCCAAGATCCCCGCCGACAGGATACTAGCACAGATACGCAGTATTTT.

The chain combines TRBV7-9 with TRBJ1-5, with D possibly matching TRBD1 (6 bases). Trimming pared 4 bases from V and 5 bases from J, leaving 12 bases between. CDR3 length: 14 residues. Germline lookup yields CDR1 SEHNR and CDR2 FQNEAQ (reference sequence). The CDR3 reads CASSSQGSDQPQHF. The CDR3 nucleotides read TGTGCCAGCAGCTCACAGGGTTCGGATCAGCCCCAGCATTTT.

The chain recombines TRBV7-3 with TRBJ2-5; 8 bases map to TRBD1. Germline lookup yields CDR1 SGHTA and CDR2 FQGTGA. The ends lost 4 bases at V and 7 bases at J; junction bases unmatched: 11. The CDR3 extends over 15 amino acids. CDR3 sequence reads: CASSSPDRDGGTQYF. CDR3 in DNA: TGTGCCAGCAGCTCTCCGGACAGGGATGGAGGGACCCAGTACTTC.

This clone was counted only a few times. The chain has TRBV5-1 and TRBJ1-2; D is uncertain. V was trimmed by 7 bases and J by 2 bases, leaving 15 bases between them. Germline V gives CDR1 SGHRS, CDR2 YFSETQ. The length of the CDR3 is 14 residues. CDR3 DNA sequence: TGCGCCAGCTCCTCGTCCCAGTTGAACTATGGCTACACCTTC. It specifies CASSSSQLNYGYTF.

The table lists this clone with a count of one. An end of the junction does not agree with germline; a read error may underlie this. The chain employs TRBV11-2 and TRBJ2-3; D might be TRBD1 (5 bases). CDR1 SGHAT and CDR2 FQNNGV come from the germline V gene. The CDR3 length is 16 residues. The CDR3 here is CASSSLQGLGTNTQYF. In nucleotides, the CDR3 is TGTGCCAGCAGCTCCCTCCAGGGCCTAGGCACAAATACGCAGTATTTT.

V and J are TRBV4-3 and TRBJ1-6; possibly TRBD1 for D (6 bases). V dropped 2 bases and J dropped 10 bases, with 12 bases sitting between them. The CDR3 totals 14 residues. Looked up from germline, CDR1 is LGHNA and CDR2 is YSLEER. The CDR3 protein is CASSQQGTGSPLHF. CDR3 DNA sequence: TGCGCCAGCAGCCAACAGGGGACGGGGTCACCCCTCCACTTT.

The rearrangement links TRBV6-4 to TRBJ2-3; possibly TRBD1 for D (7 bases). Trimming removed 6 bases from V and 5 bases from J, with 12 bases in between. CDR1 and CDR2 from the germline V gene are MRHNA and SNTAGT. The CDR3 extends over 13 amino acids. CDR3 sequence reads: CASSNRGGDTQYF. The CDR3 region has the DNA TGTGCCAGCAGCAACAGGGGAGGAGATACGCAGTATTTT.

The gene calls are TRBV6-6 and TRBJ1-1, with 7 bases fitting TRBD1. This CDR3 contains 16 residues. After removal of 2 bases from V and 1 base from J, the junction contained 7 bases not matched to a gene. Germline-derived CDR1 and CDR2 are MNHNY and SVGAGI (reference sequence). The CDR3 DNA is TGTGCCAGCAGTTACCACCCCGGGACAGCGAACACTGAAGCTTTCTTT. This encodes CASSYHPGTANTEAFF.